This entry describes one TCR beta chain. Its antigen is not identified. The investigators amplified TCR beta CDR3 regions from RNA transcripts. The TCR CDR3 first-round RT-PCR relied on the HTBI primer set. MiXCR, run by TCRdb on the multiplex PCR reads, gives a single entry per CDR3 protein. The sample includes about 400,000 distinct CDR3 sequences, 25% of them seen just once. The sample comes from a study of T cells in Graves' hyperthyroidism and ophthalmopathy. General study results and limits: Peripheral blood also featured most of the thyroid clonotypes expanded above 0.001.

Hyperthyroidism was newly diagnosed in patients aged 18 to 65 (duration under 2 months). The PBMCs were sourced from fresh peripheral blood (approximately 9.6 ml). Trimming pared 2 bases from V and 5 bases from J, leaving 13 bases between. The V gene's germline CDR1 is LGHDT and CDR2 YNNKEL (reference sequence). CDR3 length equals 15 residues. This TCR was sampled from a man aged 45-65 years with Graves' hyperthyroidism. The sequencing sample was made of blood. This rearrangement joins TRBV3-1 to TRBJ2-1; D is unresolved. The CDR3 here is CASSQMTRQNNEQFF. The DNA of the CDR3 is TGTGCCAGCAGCCAAATGACCAGGCAGAACAATGAGCAGTTCTTC.